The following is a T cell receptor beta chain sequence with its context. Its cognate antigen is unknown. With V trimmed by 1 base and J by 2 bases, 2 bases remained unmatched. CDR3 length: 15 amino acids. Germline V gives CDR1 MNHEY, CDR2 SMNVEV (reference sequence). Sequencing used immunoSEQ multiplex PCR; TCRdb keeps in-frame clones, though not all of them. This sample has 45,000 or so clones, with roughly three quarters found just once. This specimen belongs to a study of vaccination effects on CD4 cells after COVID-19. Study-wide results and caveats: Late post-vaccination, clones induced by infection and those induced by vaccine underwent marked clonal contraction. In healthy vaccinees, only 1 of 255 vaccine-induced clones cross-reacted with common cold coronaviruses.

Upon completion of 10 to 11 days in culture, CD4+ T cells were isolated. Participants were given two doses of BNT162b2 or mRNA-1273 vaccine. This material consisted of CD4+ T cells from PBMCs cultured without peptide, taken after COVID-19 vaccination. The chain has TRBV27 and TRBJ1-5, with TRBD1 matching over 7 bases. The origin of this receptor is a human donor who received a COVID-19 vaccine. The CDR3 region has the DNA TGTGCCAGCAGTTTATTCCAGGGGGGCAATCAGCCCCAGCATTTT. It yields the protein CASSLFQGGNQPQHF.